This T cell receptor (beta chain) was captured in a study of blood T cell repertoires in COVID-19. On the study more broadly: Samples representing acute and convalescent COVID-19 were sourced from the United States, Italy and Spain.

Method: immunoSEQ multiplex PCR; TCRdb's copy keeps in-frame clones and lacks some. Of about 330,000 clones in the sample, around 92% were seen once. This TCR derives from a man between 18 and 29 years old who had recovered from COVID-19. Material for sequencing was peripheral blood.

CDR3 nucleotides: TGTGCCAGCAGCTCTCCGGGAACAGACACTGAAGCTTTCTTT. Amino acid sequence: CASSSPGTDTEAFF. The chain has TRBV5-5 and TRBJ1-1, with D uncertain. V was cut by 3 bases and J by 3 bases, with 12 bases left in between. The CDR3 is 14 residues long. Germline V lookup: CDR1 SGHKS, CDR2 YYEKEE (reference sequence).